Here is one TCR beta chain with its context. The antigen remains undetermined. This sample was taken from a study of early T cells in non-severe SARS-CoV-2 infection. The overall study: Bulk RNA from unsorted whole blood was sequenced; chains were unpaired.

Broader study findings: Lookups in VDJdb leaned toward anti-spike CD8 responses and missed private and CD4 specificities.

Individual cDNA molecules received unique molecular identifiers. TCRdb independently ran MiXCR on the 5' RACE reads; one entry per CDR3 protein. The sample has 55,000 to 65,000 distinct CDR3 sequences, 10% to 15% seen once. CDR1 is SGHVS and CDR2 is FNYEAQ in the germline V gene. The V gene end was trimmed by 4 bases and the J gene end by 0 bases; junction bases not matched to a gene: 9. This CDR3 has 17 residues. The chain joins TRBV7-6 to TRBJ1-5; 7 bases are shared with TRBD1. The origin of this receptor is an adult who was a healthcare worker with PCR-confirmed SARS-CoV-2 infection or an uninfected control (not recorded which). This material consisted of whole blood, taken at baseline. As DNA, the CDR3 is TGTGCCAGCAGCTCCGAGGCAGGGGGTGGTAGCAATCAGCCCCAGCATTTT. Its translation: CASSSEAGGGSNQPQHF. Looking up the rest from reference TRBV7-6 and TRBJ1-5 gives the full variable domain: GAGVSQSPRYKVTKRGQDVALRCDPISGHVSLYWYRQALGQGPEFLTYFNYEAQQDKSGLPNDRFSAERPEGSISTLTIQRTEQRDSAMYRCASSSEAGGGSNQPQHFGDGTRLSIL.